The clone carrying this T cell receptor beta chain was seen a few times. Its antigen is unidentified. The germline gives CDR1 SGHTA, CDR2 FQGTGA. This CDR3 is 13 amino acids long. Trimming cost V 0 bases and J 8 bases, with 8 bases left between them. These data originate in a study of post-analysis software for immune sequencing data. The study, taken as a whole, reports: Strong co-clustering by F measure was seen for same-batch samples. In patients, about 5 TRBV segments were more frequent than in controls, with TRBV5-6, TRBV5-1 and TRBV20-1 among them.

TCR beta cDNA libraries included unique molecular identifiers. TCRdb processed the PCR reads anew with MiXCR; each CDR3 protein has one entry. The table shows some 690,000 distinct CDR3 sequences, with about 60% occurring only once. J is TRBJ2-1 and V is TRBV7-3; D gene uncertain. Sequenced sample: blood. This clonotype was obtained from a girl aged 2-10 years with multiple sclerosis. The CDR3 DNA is TGTGCCAGCAGCTTAACCTTCAGCGATGAGCAGTTCTTC. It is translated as CASSLTFSDEQFF. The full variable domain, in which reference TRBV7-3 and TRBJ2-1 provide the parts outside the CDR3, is GAGVSQTPSNKVTEKGKYVELRCDPISGHTALYWYRQSLGQGPEFLIYFQGTGAADDSGLPNDRFFAVRPEGSVSTLKIQRTERGDSAVYLCASSLTFSDEQFFGPGTRLTVL.